This T cell receptor beta chain appears in the sequencing data of a study of vaccination and CD4 T cells after COVID-19. The treatment denotes: roughly nine-day PBMC culture with coronavirus spike peptide pools or control peptides (ViraFEST assay). Prior to the COVID-19 pandemic (2011-2018), the unexposed donor's CD4+ T cells were collected. The ViraFEST method relied on peptide pools to expand antigen-specific T cells, followed by TCR sequencing. These CD4+ T cells came from roughly eleven-day cultures by negative selection. The Oncomine TCR Beta short-read assay was applied to DNA of cultured CD4+ T cells. Cultures of CD4+ T cells served as the source for extracting genomic DNA. TCRdb re-called the PCR reads through MiXCR, storing one row per CDR3 protein. The sample has around 10,000 distinct CDR3 sequences; approximately 31% are singletons. With regard to this clonotype: Its specificity is not known.

What was sequenced was CD4+ T cells from blood, cultured in vitro. This sequence originates from a human donor in good health.

This CDR3 is CSSGKYNSPLHF. The CDR3 coding sequence is TGCAGTTCCGGGAAATATAATTCACCCCTCCACTTT. The chain links TRBV20-1 to TRBJ1-6; no clear D gene. V was trimmed by 8 bases and J by 4 bases, leaving 9 bases between them. The CDR3 totals 12 residues. Germline CDR1 and CDR2: DFQATT and SNEGSKA (reference sequence).